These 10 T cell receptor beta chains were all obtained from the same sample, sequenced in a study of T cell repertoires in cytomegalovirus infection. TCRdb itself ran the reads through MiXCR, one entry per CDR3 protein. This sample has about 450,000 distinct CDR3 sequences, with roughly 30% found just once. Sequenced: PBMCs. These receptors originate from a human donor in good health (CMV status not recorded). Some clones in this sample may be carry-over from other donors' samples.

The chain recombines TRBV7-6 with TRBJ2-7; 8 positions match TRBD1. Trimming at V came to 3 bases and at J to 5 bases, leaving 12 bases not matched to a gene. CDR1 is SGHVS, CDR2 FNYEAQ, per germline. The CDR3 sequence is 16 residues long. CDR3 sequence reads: CASSFPSDRVDDEQYF. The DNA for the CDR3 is TGTGCCAGCAGCTTTCCCTCGGACAGGGTGGATGACGAGCAGTACTTC.

The CDR3, as DNA: TGTGCCAGCAGCCACGTAGCGGGGATCTACGAGCAGTACTTC. Translated, it gives CASSHVAGIYEQYF. The chain carries TRBV5-4 and TRBJ2-7; 8 bases are shared with TRBD2. The CDR3 length is 14 residues. The V gene end was trimmed by 4 bases and the J gene end by 3 bases; junction bases not matched to a gene: 6. Per germline, CDR1 SGHNT and CDR2 YYREEE (reference sequence).

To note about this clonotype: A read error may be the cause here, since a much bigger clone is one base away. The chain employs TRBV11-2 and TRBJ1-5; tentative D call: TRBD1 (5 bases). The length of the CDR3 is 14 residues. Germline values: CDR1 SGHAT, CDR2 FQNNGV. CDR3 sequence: CASSLNTAGQPKHF. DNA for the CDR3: TGTGCCAGCAGCCTAAACACAGCAGGGCAGCCCAAGCATTTT.

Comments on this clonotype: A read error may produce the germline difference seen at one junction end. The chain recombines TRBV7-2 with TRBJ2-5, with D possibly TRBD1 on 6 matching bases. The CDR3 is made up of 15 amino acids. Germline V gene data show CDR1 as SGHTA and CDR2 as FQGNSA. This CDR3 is CASGLGRTRGETQYF. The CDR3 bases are TGTGCCAGCGGCTTAGGGCGGACCAGGGGAGAGACCCAGTACTTC. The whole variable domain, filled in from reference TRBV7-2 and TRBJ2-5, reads GAGVSQSPSNKVTEKGKDVELRCDPISGHTALYWYRQSLGQGLEFLIYFQGNSAPDKSGLPSDRFSAERTGGSVSTLTIQRTQQEDSAVYLCASGLGRTRGETQYFGPGTRLLVL.

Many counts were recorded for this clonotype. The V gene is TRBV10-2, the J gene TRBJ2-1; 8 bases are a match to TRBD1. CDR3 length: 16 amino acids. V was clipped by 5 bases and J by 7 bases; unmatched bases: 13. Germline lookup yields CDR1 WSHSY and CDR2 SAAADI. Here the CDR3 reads CASSWDRPQVRNEQFF. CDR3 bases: TGCGCCAGCAGTTGGGACAGGCCACAAGTACGTAATGAGCAGTTCTTC.

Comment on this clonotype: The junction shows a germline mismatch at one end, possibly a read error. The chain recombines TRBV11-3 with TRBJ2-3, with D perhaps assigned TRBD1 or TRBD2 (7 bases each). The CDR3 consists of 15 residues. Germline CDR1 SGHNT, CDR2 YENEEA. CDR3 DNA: TGTTCCAGCAGCCCAGGGGGGGGCCCCACAGATACGCAGTATTTT. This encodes CSSSPGGGPTDTQYF.

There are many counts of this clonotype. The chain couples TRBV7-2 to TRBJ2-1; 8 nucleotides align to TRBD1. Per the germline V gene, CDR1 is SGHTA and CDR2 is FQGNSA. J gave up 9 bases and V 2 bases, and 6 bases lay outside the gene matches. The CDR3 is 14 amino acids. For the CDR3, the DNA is TGTGCCAGCAGCTTACAAACAGGGGGGATTGAGCAGTTCTTC. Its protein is CASSLQTGGIEQFF.

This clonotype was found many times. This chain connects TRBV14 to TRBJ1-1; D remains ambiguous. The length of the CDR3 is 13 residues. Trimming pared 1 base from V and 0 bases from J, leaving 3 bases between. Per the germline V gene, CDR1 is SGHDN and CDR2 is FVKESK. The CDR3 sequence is CASSQGVNTEAFF. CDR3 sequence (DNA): TGTGCCAGCAGCCAAGGGGTGAACACTGAAGCTTTCTTT.

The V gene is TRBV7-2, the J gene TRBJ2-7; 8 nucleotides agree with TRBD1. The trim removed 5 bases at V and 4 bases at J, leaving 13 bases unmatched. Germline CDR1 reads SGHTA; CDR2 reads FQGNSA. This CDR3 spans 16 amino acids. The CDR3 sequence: CASSRHRDRHSYEQYF. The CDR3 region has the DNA TGTGCCAGCAGCCGACACCGGGACAGGCATTCGTACGAGCAGTACTTC.

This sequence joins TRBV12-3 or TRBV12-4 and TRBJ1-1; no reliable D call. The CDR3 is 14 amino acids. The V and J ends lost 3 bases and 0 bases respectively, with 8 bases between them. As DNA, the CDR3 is TGTGCCAGCAGTTTGGTCTCTGTGAACACTGAAGCTTTCTTT. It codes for CASSLVSVNTEAFF.